This TCR beta chain was sequenced in a study of blood T cell repertoires in COVID-19 (dated by TCRdb to 2020 to 2021). Broadly, across the study: Collaborator samples came from the United States, Italy and Spain and covered acute and convalescent phases of COVID-19. The prospective study material was composed of cDNA or gDNA derived from T cells, B-cell-depleted T cells, or PBMCs. Subjects who had been exposed to COVID-19, were actively infected with it, or had recovered from it provided the deeply sampled blood TCRbeta repertoires that made up the dataset. The repertoires were made available in a free public database intended to serve as a resource for research on the immune response to SARS-CoV-2. Samples came from the ongoing ImmuneRACE study (first 160 participants) plus 1,254 subjects from 6 global collaborators. The sample metadata nearly always contained a de-identified subject ID, COVID-19 status, age in years and sex. Where HLA class I and class II types were available, the types were taken from metadata supplied by the sample provider, not from assay-based typing. Study-level results and caveats: The amount of clinical and demographic metadata varied by source and participant and was provided uncurated.

Including the terminal cysteine and phenylalanine, the CDR3 comprises 14 residues. Of all the DNA, just the CDR3 is kept, 42 bases in frame from base 1. Deletion took 8 bases off V and 2 bases off J, with a span of 13 bases between the germline ends. In the germline V gene (reference sequence), CDR1 corresponds to LNHNV and CDR2 to YYDKDF. The immunoSEQ Assay, a bias-controlled multiplex PCR, was used to amplify TCRbeta CDR3 regions from genomic DNA. The authors' pipeline ran thus. The number of nucleated cells in each sample was estimated by amplification of reference gene primers within the assay. To quantify the absolute abundance of each unique TCRbeta CDR3 rearrangement, sequence reads were collapsed and filtered. Productive Simpson clonality was computed per sample as the square root of Simpson's diversity index over productive rearrangements. Imported from immuneACCESS, the table was reduced by TCRdb to in-frame sequences with V and J called. These copies leave out some clones; in studies compared against another copy, an unresolved V gene accounts for under half, and the cause of the remainder is not known. The V and J calls and clone size come from that table; D and trimming were worked out from the DNA. This sample is represented by 450,000 or so clones; about nine tenths of them were singletons. In total, the top ten clones hold less than 2% of the sample.

One collaborating source in Seattle enrolled patients while the patients were actively infected and followed the patients over time throughout the course of disease. Whole blood was collected in K2EDTA tubes by collaborating institutions according to the institutions' own protocols. For TCRbeta analysis, collaborators shipped samples in one of three forms: frozen whole blood, isolated PBMCs, or DNA extracted from either of those sample types. Remarks on this clone: The target of this receptor is not known. No base quality values were provided; no much bigger clone lies one nucleotide off.

This clonotype was sampled from a woman aged 40 to 50 with COVID-19, enrolled during active disease. Sample: peripheral blood. This sequence uses TRBV15 and TRBJ1-3, with TRBD1 tentatively as D gene (6 bases match). The nucleotide sequence reads TGTGCCACCTCCGCCGGGGGGCCTGGAAACACCATATATTTT. It is translated as CATSAGGPGNTIYF.